This TCR beta chain was retrieved from a study of T cell responses to AZD1222 COVID-19 vaccine. Study-level background: Analyses pooled second doses at about 4 or about 12 weeks. General study points: Spike-specific TCR breadth and depth rose after two AZD1222 doses. Close to half of all spike-specific TCRs reportedly target regions of the variants that are unmutated. Mostly white British, mostly female donors; authors suggested clonal diversity may be underestimated.

Trimming took 4 bases from V and 4 from J, leaving 12 bases between them. Looked up from germline, CDR1 is SGHNT and CDR2 is YYREEE (reference sequence). CDR3 length: 14 amino acids. As for this clone: Its specificity is unknown.

Assay used: immunoSEQ multiplex PCR; TCRdb lists only in-frame clones, some missing. The profile covers 150,000 or so clones, with around nine tenths appearing a single time and less than 2% taken by the ten largest. This receptor was obtained from an adult in good health. The material sequenced was peripheral blood, taken on day 0 of AZD1222 vaccination. This chain uses TRBV5-4 with TRBJ1-5; D possibly corresponds to TRBD1 (5 bases). The CDR3: CASSPGGGNQPQHF. The CDR3 DNA sequence: TGTGCCAGCAGCCCCGGGGGTGGAAATCAGCCCCAGCATTTT. The whole variable domain, remainder taken from reference TRBV5-4 and TRBJ1-5, is ETGVTQSPTHLIKTRGQQVTLRCSSQSGHNTVSWYQQALGQGPQFIFQYYREEENGRGNFPPRFSGLQFPNYSSELNVNALELDDSALYLCASSPGGGNQPQHFGDGTRLSIL.